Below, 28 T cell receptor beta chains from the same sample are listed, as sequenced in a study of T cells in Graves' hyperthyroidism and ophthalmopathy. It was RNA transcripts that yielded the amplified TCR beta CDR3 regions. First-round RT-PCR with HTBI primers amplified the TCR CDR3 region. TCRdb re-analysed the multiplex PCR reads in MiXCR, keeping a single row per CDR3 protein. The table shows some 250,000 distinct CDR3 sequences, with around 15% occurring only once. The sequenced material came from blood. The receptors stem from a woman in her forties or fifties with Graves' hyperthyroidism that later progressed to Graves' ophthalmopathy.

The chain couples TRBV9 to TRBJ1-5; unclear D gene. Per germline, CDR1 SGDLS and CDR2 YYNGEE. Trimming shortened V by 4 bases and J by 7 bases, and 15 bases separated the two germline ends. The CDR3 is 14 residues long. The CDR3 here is CASSPWTGRQPQHF. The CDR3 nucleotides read TGTGCCAGCAGCCCCTGGACTGGTCGGCAGCCCCAGCATTTT.

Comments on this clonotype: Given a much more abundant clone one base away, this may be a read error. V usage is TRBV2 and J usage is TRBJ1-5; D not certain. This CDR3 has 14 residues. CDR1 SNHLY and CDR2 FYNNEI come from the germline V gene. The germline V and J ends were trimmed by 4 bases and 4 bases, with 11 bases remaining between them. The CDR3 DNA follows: TGTGCCAGCAGTGTTAGACGGGGAAATCAGCCCCAGCATTTT. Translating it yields CASSVRRGNQPQHF. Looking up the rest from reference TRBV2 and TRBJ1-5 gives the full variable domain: EPEVTQTPSHQVTQMGQEVILRCVPISNHLYFYWYRQILGQKVEFLVSFYNNEISEKSEIFDDQFSVERPDGSNFTLKIRSTKLEDSAMYFCASSVRRGNQPQHFGDGTRLSIL.

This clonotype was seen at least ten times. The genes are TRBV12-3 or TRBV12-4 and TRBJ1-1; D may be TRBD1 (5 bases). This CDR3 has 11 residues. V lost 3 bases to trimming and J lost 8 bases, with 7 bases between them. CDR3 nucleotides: TGTGCCAGCAGTTTTACAGGCGAAGCTTTCTTT. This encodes CASSFTGEAFF.

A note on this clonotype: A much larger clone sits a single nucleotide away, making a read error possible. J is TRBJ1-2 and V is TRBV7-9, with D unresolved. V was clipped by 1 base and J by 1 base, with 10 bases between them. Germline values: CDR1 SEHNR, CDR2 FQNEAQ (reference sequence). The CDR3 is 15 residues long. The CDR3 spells CASSLGRPHNYGYTF. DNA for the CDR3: TGTGCCAGCAGCTTAGGCAGGCCGCATAACTATGGCTACACCTTC.

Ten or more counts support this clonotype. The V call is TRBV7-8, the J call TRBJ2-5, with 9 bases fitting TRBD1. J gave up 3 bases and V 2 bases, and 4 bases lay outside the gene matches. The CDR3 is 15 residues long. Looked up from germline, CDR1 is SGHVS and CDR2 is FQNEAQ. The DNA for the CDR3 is TGTGCCAGCAGCTTAAGGGGACAGGGAAAAGAGACCCAGTACTTC. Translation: CASSLRGQGKETQYF.

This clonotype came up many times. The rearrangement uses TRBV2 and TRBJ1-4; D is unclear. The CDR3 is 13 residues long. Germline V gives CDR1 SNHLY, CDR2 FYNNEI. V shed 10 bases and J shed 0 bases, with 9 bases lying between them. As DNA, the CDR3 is TGTGCCACCTACCAAGCAACTAATGAAAAACTGTTTTTT. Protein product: CATYQATNEKLFF.

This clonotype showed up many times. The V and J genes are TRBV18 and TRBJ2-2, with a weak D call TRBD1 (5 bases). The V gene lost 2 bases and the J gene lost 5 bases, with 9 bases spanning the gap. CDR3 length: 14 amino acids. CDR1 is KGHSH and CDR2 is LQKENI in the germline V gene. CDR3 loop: CASSPVRQTGELFF. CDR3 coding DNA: TGTGCCAGCTCACCAGTCCGACAGACCGGGGAGCTGTTTTTT. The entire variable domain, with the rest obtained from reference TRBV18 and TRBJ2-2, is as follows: NAGVMQNPRHLVRRRGQEARLRCSPMKGHSHVYWYRQLPEEGLKFMVYLQKENIIDESGMPKERFSAEFPKEGPSILRIQQVVRGDSAAYFCASSPVRQTGELFFGEGSRLTVL.

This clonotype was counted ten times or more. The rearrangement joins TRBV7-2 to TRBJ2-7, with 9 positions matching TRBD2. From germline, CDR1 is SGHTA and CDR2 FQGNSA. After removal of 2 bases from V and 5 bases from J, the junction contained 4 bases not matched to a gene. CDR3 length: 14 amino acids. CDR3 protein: CASSLTGLADEQYF. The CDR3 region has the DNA TGTGCCAGCAGCTTAACGGGACTAGCCGACGAGCAGTACTTC.

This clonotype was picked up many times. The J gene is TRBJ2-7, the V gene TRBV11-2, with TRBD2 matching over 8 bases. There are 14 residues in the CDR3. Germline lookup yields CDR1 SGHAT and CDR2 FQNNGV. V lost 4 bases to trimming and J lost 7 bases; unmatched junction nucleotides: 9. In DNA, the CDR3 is TGTGCCAGCAGCTCTCCGCGGGAGGTAGGAGAGCAGTACTTC. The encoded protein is CASSSPREVGEQYF.

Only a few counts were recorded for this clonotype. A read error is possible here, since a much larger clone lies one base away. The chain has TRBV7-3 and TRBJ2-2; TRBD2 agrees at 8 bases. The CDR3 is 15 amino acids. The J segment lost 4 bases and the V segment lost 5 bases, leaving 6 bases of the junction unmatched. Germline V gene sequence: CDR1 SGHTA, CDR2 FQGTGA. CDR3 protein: CASSPGGASTGELFF. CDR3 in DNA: TGTGCCAGCAGCCCGGGGGGGGCGAGCACCGGGGAGCTGTTTTTT.

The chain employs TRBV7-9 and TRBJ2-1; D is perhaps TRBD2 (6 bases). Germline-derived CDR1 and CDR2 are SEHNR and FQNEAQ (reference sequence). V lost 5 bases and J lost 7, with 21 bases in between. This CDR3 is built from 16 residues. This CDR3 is CASSPDLSGDPNEQFF. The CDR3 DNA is TGTGCCAGCAGCCCGGACTTATCGGGAGACCCTAATGAGCAGTTCTTC.

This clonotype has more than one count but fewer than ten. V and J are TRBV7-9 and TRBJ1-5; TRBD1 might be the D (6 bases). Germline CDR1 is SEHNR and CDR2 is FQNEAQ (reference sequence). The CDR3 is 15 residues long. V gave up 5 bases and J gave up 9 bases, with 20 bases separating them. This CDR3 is CASSQTGTTSGPQHF. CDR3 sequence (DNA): TGTGCCAGCAGCCAGACCGGGACAACCTCCGGGCCCCAGCATTTT.

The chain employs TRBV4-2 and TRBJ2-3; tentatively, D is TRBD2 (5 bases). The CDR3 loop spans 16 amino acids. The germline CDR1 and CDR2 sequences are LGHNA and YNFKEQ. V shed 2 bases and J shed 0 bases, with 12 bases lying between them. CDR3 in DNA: TGTGCCAGCAGCCAAACCGGGGTCACTAGCACAGATACGCAGTATTTT. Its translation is CASSQTGVTSTDTQYF.

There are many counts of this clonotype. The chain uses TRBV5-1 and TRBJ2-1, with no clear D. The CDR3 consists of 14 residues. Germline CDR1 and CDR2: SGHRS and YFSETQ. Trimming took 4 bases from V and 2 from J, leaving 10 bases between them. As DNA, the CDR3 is TGCGCCAGCAGCAGGTCGGCGGCCTACAATGAGCAGTTCTTC. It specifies CASSRSAAYNEQFF.

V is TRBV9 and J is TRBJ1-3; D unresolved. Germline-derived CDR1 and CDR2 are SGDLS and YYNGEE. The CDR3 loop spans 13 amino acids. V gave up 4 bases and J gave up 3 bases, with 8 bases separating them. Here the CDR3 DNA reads TGTGCCAGCAGCCCTCAACTTGGAAACACCATATATTTT. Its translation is CASSPQLGNTIYF.

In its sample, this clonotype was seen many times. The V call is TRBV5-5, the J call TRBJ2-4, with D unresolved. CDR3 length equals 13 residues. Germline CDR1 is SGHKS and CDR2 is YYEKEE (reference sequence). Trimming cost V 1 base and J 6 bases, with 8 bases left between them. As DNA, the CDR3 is TGTGCCAGCAGCTTGCTGTATTTAAACATTCAGTACTTC. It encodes CASSLLYLNIQYF.

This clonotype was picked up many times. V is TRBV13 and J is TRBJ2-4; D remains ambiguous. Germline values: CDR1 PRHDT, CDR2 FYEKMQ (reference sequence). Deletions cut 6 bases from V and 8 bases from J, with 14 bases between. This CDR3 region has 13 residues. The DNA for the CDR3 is TGTGCCAGCAGTTCAGACGCCCGGGACATTCAGTACTTC. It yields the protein CASSSDARDIQYF.

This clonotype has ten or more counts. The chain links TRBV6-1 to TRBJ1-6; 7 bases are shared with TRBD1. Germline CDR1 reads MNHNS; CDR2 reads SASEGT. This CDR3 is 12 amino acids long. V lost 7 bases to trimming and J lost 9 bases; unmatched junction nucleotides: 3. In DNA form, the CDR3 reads TGTGCCAGCAAACAGGGGAGTTCACCCCTCCACTTT. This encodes CASKQGSSPLHF.

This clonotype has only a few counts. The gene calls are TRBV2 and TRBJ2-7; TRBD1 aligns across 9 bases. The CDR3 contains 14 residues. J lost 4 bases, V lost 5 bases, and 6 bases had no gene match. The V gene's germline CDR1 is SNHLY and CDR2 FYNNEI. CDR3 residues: CASSTDRGFYEQYF. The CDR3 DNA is TGTGCCAGCAGTACGGACAGGGGTTTTTACGAGCAGTACTTC.

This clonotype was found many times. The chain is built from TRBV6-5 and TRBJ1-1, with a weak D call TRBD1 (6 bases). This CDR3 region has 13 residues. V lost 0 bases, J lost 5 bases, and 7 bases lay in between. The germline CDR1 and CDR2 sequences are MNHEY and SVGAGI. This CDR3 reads CASSYSRGTEAFF. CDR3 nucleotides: TGTGCCAGCAGTTACTCGAGGGGGACTGAAGCTTTCTTT.

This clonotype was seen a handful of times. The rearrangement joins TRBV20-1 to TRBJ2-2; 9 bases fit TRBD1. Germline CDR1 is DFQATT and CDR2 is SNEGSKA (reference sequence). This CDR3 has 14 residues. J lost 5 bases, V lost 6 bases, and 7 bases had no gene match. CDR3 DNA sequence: TGCAGTGCCACGTATGGGACAGGGACCGGGGAGCTGTTTTTT. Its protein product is CSATYGTGTGELFF.

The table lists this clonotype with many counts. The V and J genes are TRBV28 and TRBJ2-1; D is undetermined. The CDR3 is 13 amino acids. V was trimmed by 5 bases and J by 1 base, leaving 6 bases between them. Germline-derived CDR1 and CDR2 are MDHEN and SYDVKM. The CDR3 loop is CASSQISYNEQFF. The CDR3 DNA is TGTGCCAGCAGTCAGATATCCTACAATGAGCAGTTCTTC.

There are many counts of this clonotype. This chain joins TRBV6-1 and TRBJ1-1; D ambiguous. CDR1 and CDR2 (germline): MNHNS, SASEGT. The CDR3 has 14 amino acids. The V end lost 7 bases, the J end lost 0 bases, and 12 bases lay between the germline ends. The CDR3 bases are TGTGCCAGCACATGGACGCAGATGAACACTGAAGCTTTCTTT. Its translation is CASTWTQMNTEAFF.

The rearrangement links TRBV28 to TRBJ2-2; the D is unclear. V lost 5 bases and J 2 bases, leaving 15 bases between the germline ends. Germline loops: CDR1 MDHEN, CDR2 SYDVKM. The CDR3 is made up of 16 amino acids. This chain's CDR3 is CASSTKVQINTGELFF. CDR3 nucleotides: TGTGCCAGCAGTACAAAGGTTCAGATTAACACCGGGGAGCTGTTTTTT. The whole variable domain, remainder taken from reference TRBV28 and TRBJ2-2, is DVKVTQSSRYLVKRTGEKVFLECVQDMDHENMFWYRQDPGLGLRLIYFSYDVKMKEKGDIPEGYSVSREKKERFSLILESASTNQTSMYLCASSTKVQINTGELFFGEGSRLTVL.

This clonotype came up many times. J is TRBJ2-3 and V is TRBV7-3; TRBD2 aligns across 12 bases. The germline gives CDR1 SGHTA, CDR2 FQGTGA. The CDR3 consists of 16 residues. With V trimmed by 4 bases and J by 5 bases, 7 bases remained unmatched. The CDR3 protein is CASSSRTSGNRDTQYF. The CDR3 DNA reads TGTGCCAGCAGCTCAAGGACTAGCGGGAATCGAGATACGCAGTATTTT.

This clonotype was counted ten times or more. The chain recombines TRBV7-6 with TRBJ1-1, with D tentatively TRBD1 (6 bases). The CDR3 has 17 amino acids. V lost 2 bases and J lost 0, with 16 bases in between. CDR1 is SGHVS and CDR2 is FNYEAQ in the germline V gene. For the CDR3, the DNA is TGTGCCAGCAGCTTACCAAAAGGACAGACGATGAACACTGAAGCTTTCTTT. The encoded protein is CASSLPKGQTMNTEAFF.

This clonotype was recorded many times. The CDR3 coding sequence is TGTGCCAGCAGCCCCAGGCGGGTCCAGCCCCAGCATTTT. This sequence encodes CASSPRRVQPQHF. The chain carries TRBV28 and TRBJ1-5; D is undetermined. CDR3 length equals 13 residues. CDR1 and CDR2 from the germline V gene are MDHEN and SYDVKM. Trimming removed 6 bases at V and 7 bases at J, with 13 bases between.

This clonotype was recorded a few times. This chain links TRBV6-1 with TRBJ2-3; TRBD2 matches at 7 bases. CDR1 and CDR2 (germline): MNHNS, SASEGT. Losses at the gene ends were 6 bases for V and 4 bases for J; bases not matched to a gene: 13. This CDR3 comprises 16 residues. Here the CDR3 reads CASSPGTNHLSDTQYF. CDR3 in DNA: TGTGCCAGCAGCCCCGGGACTAACCATCTATCAGATACGCAGTATTTT.